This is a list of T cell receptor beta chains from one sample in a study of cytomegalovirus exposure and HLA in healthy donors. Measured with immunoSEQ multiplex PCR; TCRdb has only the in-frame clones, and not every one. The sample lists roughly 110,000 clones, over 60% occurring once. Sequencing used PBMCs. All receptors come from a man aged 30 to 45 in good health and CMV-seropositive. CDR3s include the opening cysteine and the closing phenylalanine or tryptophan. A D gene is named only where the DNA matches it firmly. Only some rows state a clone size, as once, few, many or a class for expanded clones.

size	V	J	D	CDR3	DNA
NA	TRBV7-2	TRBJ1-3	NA	CASSLARPGSGNTIYF	TGTGCCAGCAGCTTAGCGCGCCCGGGATCAGGAAACACCATATATTTT
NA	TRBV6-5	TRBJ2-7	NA	CASSSRDNSYEQYF	TGTGCCAGCAGTAGCCGGGACAACTCCTACGAGCAGTACTTC
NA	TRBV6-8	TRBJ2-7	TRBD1	CASGFRDRLHEQYF	TGTGCCAGCGGATTCCGGGACAGGTTACACGAGCAGTACTTC
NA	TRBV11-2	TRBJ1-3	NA	CASSYQGTGNTIYF	TGTGCCAGCAGCTACCAGGGTACTGGAAACACCATATATTTT
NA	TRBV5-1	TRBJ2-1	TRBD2	CASSLGDGPGGSYNEQFF	TGCGCCAGCAGCTTGGGGGACGGGCCGGGGGGTTCCTACAATGAGCAGTTCTTC
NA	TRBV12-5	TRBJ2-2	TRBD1	CASGAGGWNGELFF	TGTGCTAGTGGGGCAGGGGGCTGGAACGGGGAGCTGTTTTTT
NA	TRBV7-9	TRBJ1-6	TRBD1	CASSLTETGWAPLHF	TGTGCCAGCAGCTTAACGGAGACAGGGTGGGCACCCCTCCACTTT
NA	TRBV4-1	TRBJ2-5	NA	CASSQVGALRRGAIEQYF	TGCGCCAGCAGCCAAGTGGGTGCCCTACGACGGGGGGCCATAGAGCAGTACTTC
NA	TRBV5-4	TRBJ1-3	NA	CASSERESSGNTIYF	TGTGCCAGCTCGGAGAGGGAATCCTCTGGAAACACCATATATTTT
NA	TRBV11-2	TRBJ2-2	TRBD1	CASSWGQGNYGELFF	TGTGCCAGCAGCTGGGGACAGGGGAATTACGGGGAGCTGTTTTTT
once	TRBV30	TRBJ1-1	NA	CAWSLTDGETEAFF	TGTGCCTGGAGTCTTACCGATGGGGAGACCGAAGCTTTCTTT
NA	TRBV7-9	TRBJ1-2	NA	CSSSSGNYGYTF	TGTTCCAGCAGCTCGGGGAACTATGGCTACACCTTC
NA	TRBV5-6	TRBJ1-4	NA	CASSLLSIHPFNEKLFF	TGTGCCAGCAGCTTGCTGAGTATCCACCCTTTTAATGAAAAACTGTTTTTT
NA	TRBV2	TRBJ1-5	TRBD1	CASKDRVWSNQPQHF	TGTGCCAGTAAGGACAGGGTTTGGAGCAATCAGCCCCAGCATTTT
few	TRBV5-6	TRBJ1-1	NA	CASSFPEPTEAFF	TGTGCCAGCAGCTTCCCAGAACCCACTGAAGCTTTCTTT
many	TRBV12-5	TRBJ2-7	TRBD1	CASGWGQGGYEQYF	TGTGCTAGTGGTTGGGGACAGGGGGGATACGAGCAGTACTTC
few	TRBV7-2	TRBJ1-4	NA	CASSLGNREEKLFF	TGTGCCAGCAGCTTGGGGAATCGGGAGGAAAAACTGTTTTTT
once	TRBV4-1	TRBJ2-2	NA	CASSQIPDTGELFF	TGCGCCAGCAGCCAAATCCCAGACACCGGGGAGCTGTTTTTT
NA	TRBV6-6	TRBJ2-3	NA	CASSQGTDTQYF	TGTGCCAGCAGTCAGGGCACAGATACGCAGTATTTT
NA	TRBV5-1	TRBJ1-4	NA	CASSLAVGAGEKLFF	TGCGCCAGCAGCTTGGCCGTGGGGGCAGGGGAAAAACTGTTTTTT
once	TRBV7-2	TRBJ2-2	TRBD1	CASSLPKGTRDRVSGELFF	TGTGCCAGCAGCCTACCGAAGGGGACCCGGGACAGGGTGTCCGGGGAGCTGTTTTTT
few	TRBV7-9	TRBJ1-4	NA	CASSLDGGRRYEKLFF	TGTGCCAGCAGCTTAGATGGTGGCAGGAGGTATGAAAAACTGTTTTTT
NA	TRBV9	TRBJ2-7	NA	CASSPGSYEQYF	TGTGCCAGCAGCCCGGGATCCTACGAGCAGTACTTC
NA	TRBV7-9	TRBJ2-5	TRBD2	CASSPGLAQETQYF	TGTGCCAGCAGCCCGGGACTAGCGCAAGAGACCCAGTACTTC
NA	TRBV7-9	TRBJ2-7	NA	CASGLVTTYEQYF	TGTGCCAGCGGCTTGGTCACAACCTACGAGCAGTACTTC
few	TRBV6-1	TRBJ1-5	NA	CASSTSGRNQPQHF	TGTGCCAGCAGTACCTCCGGTCGCAATCAGCCCCAGCATTTT
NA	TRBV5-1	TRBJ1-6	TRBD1	CASSWSTGTENSPLHF	TGCGCCAGCAGCTGGAGTACCGGGACAGAGAATTCACCCCTCCACTTT
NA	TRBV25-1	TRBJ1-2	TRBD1	CASSESGGSGYPF	TGTGCCAGCAGTGAGTCAGGGGGCTCTGGCTACCCCTTC
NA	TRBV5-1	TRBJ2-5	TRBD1	CASSLQGARETQYF	TGCGCCAGCAGCTTGCAGGGGGCGAGGGAGACCCAGTACTTC
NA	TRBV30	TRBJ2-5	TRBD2	CAWSVGSGAQETQYF	TGTGCCTGGAGTGTGGGTAGCGGGGCGCAAGAGACCCAGTACTTC
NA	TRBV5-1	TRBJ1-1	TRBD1	CASSPDRVGEAFF	TGCGCCAGCAGCCCCGACAGGGTGGGTGAAGCTTTCTTT
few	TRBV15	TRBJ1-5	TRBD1	CATSRRTGRLGNQPQHF	TGTGCCACCAGCAGGAGGACAGGGAGGTTAGGGAATCAGCCCCAGCATTTT
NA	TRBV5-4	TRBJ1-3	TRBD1	CASSFGGDRGSVSGNTIYF	TGTGCCAGCAGCTTCGGGGGGGACAGGGGGAGTGTCTCTGGAAACACCATATATTTT
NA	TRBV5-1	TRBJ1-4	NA	CASSLDPRKSPSKSNTTNEKLFF	TGCGCCAGCAGCTTGGATCCGCGCAAGAGCCCCTCTAAATCAAATACAACTAATGAAAAACTGTTTTTT
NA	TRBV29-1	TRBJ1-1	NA	CSVGAGWGMNTEAFF	TGCAGCGTTGGGGCAGGGTGGGGTATGAACACTGAAGCTTTCTTT
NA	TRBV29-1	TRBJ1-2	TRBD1	CSASTGIYGYTF	TGCAGCGCATCGACAGGGATCTATGGCTACACCTTC
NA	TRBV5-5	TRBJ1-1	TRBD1	CASSFGQGGTEAFF	TGTGCCAGCAGCTTCGGACAGGGGGGCACTGAAGCTTTCTTT
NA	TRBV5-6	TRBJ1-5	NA	CASTSGGLNQPQHF	TGTGCCAGCACTTCCGGGGGACTTAATCAGCCCCAGCATTTT
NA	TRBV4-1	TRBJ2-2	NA	CASKDRGNTGELFF	TGCGCCAGCAAGGACCGGGGGAACACCGGGGAGCTGTTTTTT
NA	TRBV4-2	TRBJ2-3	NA	CASSQEKAFTDTQYF	TGTGCCAGCAGCCAAGAAAAAGCCTTCACAGATACGCAGTATTTT
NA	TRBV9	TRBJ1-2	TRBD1	CASSVGTGDGYTF	TGTGCCAGCAGCGTAGGGACAGGGGATGGCTACACCTTC